This entry lists 19 T cell receptor beta chains sequenced from one sample in a study of graft-versus-host responses after intestinal transplantation. Method: immunoSEQ multiplex PCR; TCRdb's copy keeps in-frame clones and lacks some. Seen here are more than 50,000 clones, approximately 88% observed once, and the top ten hold approximately 1.7%. Researchers processed graft tissue to release intraepithelial and lamina propria lymphocytes. This specimen was ileum tissue, taken less than 400 days after transplant. All receptors derive from a human patient who received an intestinal transplant, so some T cells may come from the graft donor.

This clone occurred once. The chain employs TRBV6-4 and TRBJ2-3; the match to TRBD1 covers 8 bases. This CDR3 has 14 residues. The germline gives CDR1 MRHNA, CDR2 SNTAGT. V trimming: 6 bases; J trimming: 6 bases; junction bases outside the gene matches: 8. CDR3 nucleotides: TGTGCCAGCAGCTTTACCGGGACAGGTGATACGCAGTATTTT. Residues: CASSFTGTGDTQYF.

The V gene is TRBV18, the J gene TRBJ2-1; no clear D. The V and J ends lost 5 bases and 10 bases respectively, with 12 bases between them. Germline assignment: CDR1 KGHSH and CDR2 LQKENI. The CDR3 sequence is 12 residues long. CDR3 coding DNA: TGTGCCAGCTCATCCTCTAAGGAGGAGCAGTTCTTC. Its protein product is CASSSSKEEQFF. The full variable domain, completed using reference TRBV18 and TRBJ2-1, is NAGVMQNPRHLVRRRGQEARLRCSPMKGHSHVYWYRQLPEEGLKFMVYLQKENIIDESGMPKERFSAEFPKEGPSILRIQQVVRGDSAAYFCASSSSKEEQFFGPGTRLTVL.

The chain recombines TRBV28 with TRBJ2-3, with TRBD1 matching 9 bases. The CDR3 sequence is 16 residues long. Unmatched junction bases numbered 11, after V lost 6 bases and J lost 4 bases. Germline assignment: CDR1 MDHEN and CDR2 SYDVKM. The CDR3 bases are TGTGCCAGCAGCCATACAGGGGGCGCCGCCTCAGATACGCAGTATTTT. Translated: CASSHTGGAASDTQYF.

CDR3 sequence reads: CASSLAPGGAFQVGSVTYEQYF. The CDR3 DNA is TGTGCCAGCAGCTTAGCGCCAGGGGGCGCCTTTCAGGTTGGCTCCGTAACCTACGAGCAGTACTTC. The chain uses TRBV7-6 and TRBJ2-7, with 8 bases lining up with TRBD1. In germline, CDR1 is SGHVS, CDR2 FNYEAQ. Trimming took 0 bases from V and 2 from J; bases not matched to a gene: 24. CDR3 length: 22 residues. The full variable domain, its missing parts supplied by reference TRBV7-6 and TRBJ2-7, is GAGVSQSPRYKVTKRGQDVALRCDPISGHVSLYWYRQALGQGPEFLTYFNYEAQQDKSGLPNDRFSAERPEGSISTLTIQRTEQRDSAMYRCASSLAPGGAFQVGSVTYEQYFGPGTRLTVT.

V is TRBV28 and J is TRBJ2-7; 15 bases match TRBD2. Looked up from germline, CDR1 is MDHEN and CDR2 is SYDVKM. Germline trimming cut 4 bases from V and 1 base from J; bases unmatched to any gene: 8. This CDR3 is 18 amino acids long. The CDR3 sequence is CASSSPGTSGRRSYEQYF. CDR3 nucleotides: TGTGCCAGCAGTTCTCCCGGGACTAGCGGGAGGAGGTCCTACGAGCAGTACTTC.

The V and J genes are TRBV6-4 and TRBJ1-2; 8 bases align to TRBD1. Germline V gene sequence: CDR1 MRHNA, CDR2 SNTAGT. Losses at the gene ends were 5 bases for V and 5 bases for J; bases not matched to a gene: 7. The CDR3 loop spans 14 amino acids. The CDR3 region is CASSPGQGGYGYTF. In nucleotides, the CDR3 is TGTGCCAGCAGTCCCGGACAGGGAGGGTATGGCTACACCTTC.

This clone has just one count. This sequence joins TRBV4-1 and TRBJ2-5; the match to TRBD2 covers 9 bases. Germline lookup yields CDR1 MGHRA and CDR2 YSYEKL. Germline trimming cut 4 bases from V and 5 bases from J; bases unmatched to any gene: 14. CDR3 length equals 17 residues. The CDR3 sequence is CASSREGTAGGRETQYF. DNA of the CDR3: TGCGCCAGCAGCCGAGAGGGGACAGCGGGAGGTAGGGAGACCCAGTACTTC.

This chain connects TRBV27 to TRBJ2-1; no clear D. Per germline, CDR1 MNHEY and CDR2 SMNVEV (reference sequence). V was trimmed by 2 bases and J by 7 bases, leaving 6 bases between them. The CDR3 loop spans 12 amino acids. Here the CDR3 DNA reads TGTGCCAGCAGTTTAGGTGGTAATGAGCAGTTCTTC. Translation: CASSLGGNEQFF.

The chain couples TRBV29-1 to TRBJ2-7; 12 bases line up with TRBD2. Losses at the gene ends were 6 bases for V and 4 bases for J; bases not matched to a gene: 10. Per the germline V gene, CDR1 is SQVTM and CDR2 is ANQGSEA. The CDR3 loop spans 15 amino acids. The CDR3 spells CSVQSGLAGGYEQYF. In DNA form, the CDR3 reads TGCAGCGTCCAATCTGGTCTAGCGGGAGGGTACGAGCAGTACTTC.

This clone appeared once. This chain joins TRBV2 and TRBJ2-1; the D gene is possibly TRBD2 (5 bases). V lost 4 bases, J lost 1 base, and 8 bases lay in between. CDR1 SNHLY and CDR2 FYNNEI come from the germline V gene. CDR3 length: 14 residues. The CDR3 DNA follows: TGTGCCAGCAGTGCACCGGGATCCTACAATGAGCAGTTCTTC. The encoded protein is CASSAPGSYNEQFF.

With regard to this clone: This same CDR3 is encoded by further DNA sequences in the sample. The chain recombines TRBV2 with TRBJ1-1, with 8 bases that match TRBD1. Per the germline V gene, CDR1 is SNHLY and CDR2 is FYNNEI. This CDR3 is built from 12 residues. V lost 8 bases, J lost 4 bases, and 3 bases stayed unmatched. In DNA, the CDR3 is TGTGCCAGCTCAACAGGGGGCACTGAAGCTTTCTTT. Its protein product is CASSTGGTEAFF. The whole variable domain, remainder taken from reference TRBV2 and TRBJ1-1, is EPEVTQTPSHQVTQMGQEVILRCVPISNHLYFYWYRQILGQKVEFLVSFYNNEISEKSEIFDDQFSVERPDGSNFTLKIRSTKLEDSAMYFCASSTGGTEAFFGQGTRLTVV.

V usage is TRBV18 and J usage is TRBJ2-7, with D possibly being TRBD2 (5 bases). The germline CDR1 and CDR2 sequences are KGHSH and LQKENI. Between the trimmed V and J ends, which lost 3 bases and 1 base, there was a span of 10 bases. The CDR3 sequence is 14 residues long. The CDR3, as DNA: TGTGCCAGCTCACCTGCCGGGATATCCTACGAGCAGTACTTC. This sequence encodes CASSPAGISYEQYF. Filled out from reference TRBV18 and TRBJ2-7, the complete variable domain reads NAGVMQNPRHLVRRRGQEARLRCSPMKGHSHVYWYRQLPEEGLKFMVYLQKENIIDESGMPKERFSAEFPKEGPSILRIQQVVRGDSAAYFCASSPAGISYEQYFGPGTRLTVT.

This sequence joins TRBV5-6 and TRBJ1-2; D unresolved. Germline loops: CDR1 SGHDT, CDR2 YYEEEE. There are 13 residues in the CDR3. With 4 bases removed from V and 5 bases from J, the gap between germline ends came to 12 bases. CDR3 DNA: TGTGCCAGCAGCCCCCCTCGCACATATGGCTACACCTTC. This encodes CASSPPRTYGYTF.

The CDR3 nucleotides are TGTGCCACCAGCAGGGGCCGGGAGGGGGATGAGCAGTTCTTC. Protein: CATSRGREGDEQFF. The rearrangement uses TRBV15 and TRBJ2-1; TRBD2 agrees at 8 bases. Germline-derived CDR1 and CDR2 are LNHNV and YYDKDF (reference sequence). After removal of 3 bases from V and 8 bases from J, the junction contained 6 bases not matched to a gene. The CDR3 covers 14 residues.

The rearrangement joins TRBV6-1 to TRBJ2-7; 9 positions match TRBD2. This CDR3 region has 14 residues. Germline CDR1 and CDR2: MNHNS and SASEGT. V was pared by 7 bases and J by 2 bases, with 6 bases of the junction left unmatched. This CDR3 is CASKDSGRTYEQYF. DNA of the CDR3: TGTGCCAGCAAAGATAGCGGGAGAACCTACGAGCAGTACTTC.

The chain recombines TRBV9 with TRBJ2-2, with 9 bases matching TRBD1. J gave up 7 bases and V 4 bases, and 8 bases lay outside the gene matches. CDR1 and CDR2 (germline): SGDLS, YYNGEE. The CDR3 spans 15 residues. For the CDR3, the DNA is TGTGCCAGCAGCCTAGGACAGGGGAGGGGCGGGGAGCTGTTTTTT. Residues: CASSLGQGRGGELFF.

The rearrangement links TRBV28 to TRBJ2-7; TRBD1 is a possible D gene (5 bases). Trimming left V 3 bases short and J 5 bases short, with 11 bases between. The CDR3 extends over 13 amino acids. CDR1 MDHEN and CDR2 SYDVKM come from the germline V gene. CDR3 nucleotide sequence: TGTGCCAGCAGTTTCGGCAGGGTACACGAGCAGTACTTC. This sequence encodes CASSFGRVHEQYF.

The rearrangement joins TRBV5-1 to TRBJ2-7; 12 nucleotides line up with TRBD1. Trimming cost V 0 bases and J 3 bases; bases outside gene matches: 4. Germline V lookup: CDR1 SGHRS, CDR2 YFSETQ. This CDR3 has 16 residues. CDR3 residues: CASSLGDRGPHYEQYF. The DNA of the CDR3 is TGCGCCAGCAGCTTGGGGGACAGGGGGCCTCACTACGAGCAGTACTTC.

The J gene is TRBJ1-1, the V gene TRBV5-1, with D maybe TRBD1 (6 bases). Germline V gives CDR1 SGHRS, CDR2 YFSETQ. The CDR3 has 13 amino acids. V was pared by 4 bases and J by 3 bases, with 10 bases between. In DNA form, the CDR3 reads TGCGCCAGCAGCCTGGGGGCTTACACTGAAGCTTTCTTT. It codes for CASSLGAYTEAFF.